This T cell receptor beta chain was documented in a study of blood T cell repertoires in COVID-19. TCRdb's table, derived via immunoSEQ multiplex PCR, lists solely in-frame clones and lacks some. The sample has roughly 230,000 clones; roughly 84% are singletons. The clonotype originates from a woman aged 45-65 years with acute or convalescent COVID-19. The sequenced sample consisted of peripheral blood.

As DNA, the CDR3 is TGTGCCAGCAGCTTAGTTTTAGTGAGGGGGCCATGGGAGACCCAGTACTTC. Protein product: CASSLVLVRGPWETQYF. The chain employs TRBV7-2 and TRBJ2-5; TRBD1 matches 7 bases. The V gene's germline CDR1 is SGHTA and CDR2 FQGNSA. V trimming: 1 base; J trimming: 5 bases; junction bases outside the gene matches: 13. This CDR3 has 17 residues.